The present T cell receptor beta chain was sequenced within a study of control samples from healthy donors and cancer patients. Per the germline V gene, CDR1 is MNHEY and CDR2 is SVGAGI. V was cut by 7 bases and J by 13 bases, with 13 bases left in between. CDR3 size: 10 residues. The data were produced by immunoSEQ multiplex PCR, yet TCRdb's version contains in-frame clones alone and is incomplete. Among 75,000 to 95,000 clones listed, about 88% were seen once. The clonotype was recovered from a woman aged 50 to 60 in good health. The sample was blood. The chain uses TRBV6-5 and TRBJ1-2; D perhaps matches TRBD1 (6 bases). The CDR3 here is CASNTGAGTF. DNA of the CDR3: TGTGCCAGCAATACGGGGGCGGGCACCTTC.